The 2 T cell receptor beta chains given below trace back to one sample, sequenced in a study of shared clonotypes between healthy human individuals. TCRdb's copy holds only in-frame clones and misses some; the assay was immunoSEQ multiplex PCR. The table has 900,000 to 1,200,000 clones, 75% to 80% seen once. Material for sequencing was memory CD4+ T cells from PBMCs. Sample subset: CD45RA-negative fraction. The receptors originated from a man aged 18 to 29 in good health. Some clones in this sample may be carry-over from other donors' samples.

The chain couples TRBV29-1 to TRBJ2-5; 10 bases are shared with TRBD2. The germline V gene encodes CDR1 SQVTM and CDR2 ANQGSEA. The CDR3 is made up of 15 amino acids. Losses at the gene ends were 2 bases for V and 5 bases for J; bases not matched to a gene: 8. The CDR3: CSVEWPSGSRETQYF. CDR3 sequence (DNA): TGCAGCGTTGAATGGCCTAGCGGGAGTCGGGAGACCCAGTACTTC.

A single count supports this clone. The chain couples TRBV5-1 to TRBJ1-1; 7 bases fit TRBD1. This CDR3 comprises 14 residues. Trimming removed 5 bases from V and 4 bases from J; junction bases left unmatched: 8. The germline gives CDR1 SGHRS, CDR2 YFSETQ. Written as DNA, the CDR3 is TGCGCCAGCAGGCGCGGAACAGGGGCCACTGAAGCTTTCTTT. This codes for CASRRGTGATEAFF.